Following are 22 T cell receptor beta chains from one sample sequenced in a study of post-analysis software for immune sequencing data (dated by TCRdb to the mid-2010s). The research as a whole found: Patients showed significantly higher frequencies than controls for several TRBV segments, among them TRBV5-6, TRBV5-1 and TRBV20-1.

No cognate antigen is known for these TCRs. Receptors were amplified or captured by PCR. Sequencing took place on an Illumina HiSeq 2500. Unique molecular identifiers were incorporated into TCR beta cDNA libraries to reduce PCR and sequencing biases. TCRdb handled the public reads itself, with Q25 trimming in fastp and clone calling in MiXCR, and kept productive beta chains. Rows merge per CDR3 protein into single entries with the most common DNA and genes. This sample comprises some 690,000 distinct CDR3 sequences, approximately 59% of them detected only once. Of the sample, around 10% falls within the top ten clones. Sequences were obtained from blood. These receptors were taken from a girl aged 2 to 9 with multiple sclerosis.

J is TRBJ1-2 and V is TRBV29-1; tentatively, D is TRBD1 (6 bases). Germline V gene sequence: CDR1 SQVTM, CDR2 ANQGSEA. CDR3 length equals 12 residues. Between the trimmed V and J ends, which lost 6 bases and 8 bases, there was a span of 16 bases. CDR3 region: CSVDRSLRGYTF. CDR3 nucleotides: TGCAGCGTGGACAGATCCCTTAGGGGCTACACCTTC.

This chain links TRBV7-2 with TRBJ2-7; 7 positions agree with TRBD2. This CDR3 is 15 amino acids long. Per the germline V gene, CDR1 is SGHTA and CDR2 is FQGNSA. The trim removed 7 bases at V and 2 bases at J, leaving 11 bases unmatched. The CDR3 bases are TGTGCCAGCAACCCTTGGGCTAGCGGAGCCTACGAGCAGTACTTC. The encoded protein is CASNPWASGAYEQYF.

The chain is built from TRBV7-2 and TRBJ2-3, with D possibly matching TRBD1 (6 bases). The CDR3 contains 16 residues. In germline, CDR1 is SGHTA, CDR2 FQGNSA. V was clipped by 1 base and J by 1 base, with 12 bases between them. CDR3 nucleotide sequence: TGTGCCAGCAGCTTAGATGTGGGGGCAGGCACAGATACGCAGTATTTT. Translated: CASSLDVGAGTDTQYF.

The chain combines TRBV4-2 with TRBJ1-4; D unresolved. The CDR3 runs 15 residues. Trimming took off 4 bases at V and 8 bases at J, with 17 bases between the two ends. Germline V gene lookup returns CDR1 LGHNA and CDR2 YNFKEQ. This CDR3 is CASSPYGEPFEKLFF. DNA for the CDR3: TGTGCCAGCAGCCCGTACGGGGAACCTTTCGAAAAACTGTTTTTT.

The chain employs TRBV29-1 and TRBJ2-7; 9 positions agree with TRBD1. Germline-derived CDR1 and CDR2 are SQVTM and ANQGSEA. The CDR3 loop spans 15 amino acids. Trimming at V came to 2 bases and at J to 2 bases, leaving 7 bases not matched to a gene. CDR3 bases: TGCAGCGTTGAAATTACAGGGGGCCGTCCCTACGAGCAGTACTTC. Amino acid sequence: CSVEITGGRPYEQYF.

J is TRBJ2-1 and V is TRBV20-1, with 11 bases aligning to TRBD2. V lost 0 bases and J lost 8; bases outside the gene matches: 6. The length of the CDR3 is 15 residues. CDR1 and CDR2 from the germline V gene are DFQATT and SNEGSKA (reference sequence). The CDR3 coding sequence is TGCAGTGCTAGAGATCCTAGCGGGGGGTGGGATGAGCAGTTCTTC. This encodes CSARDPSGGWDEQFF.

The CDR3 bases are TGCGCCAGCAGCTTGGAGTTGCACTATGGCTACACCTTC. Translation: CASSLELHYGYTF. The chain combines TRBV5-1 with TRBJ1-2; D is unresolved. Germline V lookup: CDR1 SGHRS, CDR2 YFSETQ. The CDR3 runs to 13 residues. Trimming cost V 0 bases and J 3 bases, with 6 bases left between them.

CDR3 loop: CASSVEGGVGGETQYF. The DNA for the CDR3 is TGTGCCAGCAGCGTAGAAGGTGGGGTAGGTGGAGAGACCCAGTACTTC. This rearrangement joins TRBV9 to TRBJ2-5; D gene unclear. CDR3 length: 16 residues. The germline CDR1 and CDR2 sequences are SGDLS and YYNGEE. V was pared by 0 bases and J by 4 bases, with 16 bases between.

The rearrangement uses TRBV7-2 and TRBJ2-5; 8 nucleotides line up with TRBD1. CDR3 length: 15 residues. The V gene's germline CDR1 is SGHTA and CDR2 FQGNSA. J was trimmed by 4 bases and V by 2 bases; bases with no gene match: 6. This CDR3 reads CASSLPQGGRETQYF. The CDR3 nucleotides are TGTGCCAGCAGCTTACCACAGGGGGGTCGAGAGACCCAGTACTTC.

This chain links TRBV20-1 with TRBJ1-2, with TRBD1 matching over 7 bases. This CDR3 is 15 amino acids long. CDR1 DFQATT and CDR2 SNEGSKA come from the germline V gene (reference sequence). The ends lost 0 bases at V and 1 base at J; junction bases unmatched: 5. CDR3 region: CSAREQGVLNYGYTF. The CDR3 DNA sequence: TGCAGTGCTAGAGAGCAGGGGGTCCTTAACTATGGCTACACCTTC.

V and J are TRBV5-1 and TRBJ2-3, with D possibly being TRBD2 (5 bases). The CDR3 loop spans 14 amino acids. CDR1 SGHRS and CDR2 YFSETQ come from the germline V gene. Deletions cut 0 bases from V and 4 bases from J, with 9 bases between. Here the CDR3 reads CASSLGGVSDTQYF. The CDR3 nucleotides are TGCGCCAGCAGCTTGGGGGGAGTTTCAGATACGCAGTATTTT.

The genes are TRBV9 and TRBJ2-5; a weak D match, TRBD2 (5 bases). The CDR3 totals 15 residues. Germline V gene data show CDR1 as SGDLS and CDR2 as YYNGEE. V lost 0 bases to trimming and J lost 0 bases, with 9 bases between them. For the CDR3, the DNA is TGTGCCAGCAGCGTAGCGGACGGGGACCAAGAGACCCAGTACTTC. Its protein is CASSVADGDQETQYF.

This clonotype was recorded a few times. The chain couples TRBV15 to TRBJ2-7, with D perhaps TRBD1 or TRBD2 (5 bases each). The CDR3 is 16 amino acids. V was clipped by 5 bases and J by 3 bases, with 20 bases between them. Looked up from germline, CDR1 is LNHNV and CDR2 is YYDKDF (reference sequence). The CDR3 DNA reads TGTGCCACCAGCCCCACCGAGGGGTCCTCACACTACGAGCAGTACTTC. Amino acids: CATSPTEGSSHYEQYF.

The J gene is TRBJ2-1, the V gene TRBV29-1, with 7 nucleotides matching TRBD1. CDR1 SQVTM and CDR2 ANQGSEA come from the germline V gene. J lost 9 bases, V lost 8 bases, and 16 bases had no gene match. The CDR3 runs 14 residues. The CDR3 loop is CSTGPNRGVGEQFF. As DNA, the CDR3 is TGCAGCACGGGCCCGAACAGGGGAGTCGGTGAGCAGTTCTTC.

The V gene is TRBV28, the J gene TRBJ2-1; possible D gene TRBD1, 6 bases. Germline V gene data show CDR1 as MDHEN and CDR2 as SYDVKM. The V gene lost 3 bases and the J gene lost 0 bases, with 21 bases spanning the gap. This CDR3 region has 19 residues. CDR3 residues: CASSLVFGSGDSSYNEQFF. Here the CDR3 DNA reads TGTGCCAGCAGTTTGGTGTTTGGATCAGGGGATAGCTCCTACAATGAGCAGTTCTTC.

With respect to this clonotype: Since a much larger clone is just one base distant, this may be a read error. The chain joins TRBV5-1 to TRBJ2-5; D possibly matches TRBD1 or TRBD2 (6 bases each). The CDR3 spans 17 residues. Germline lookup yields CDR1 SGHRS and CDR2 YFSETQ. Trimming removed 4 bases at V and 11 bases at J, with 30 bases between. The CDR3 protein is CASSKGGLQTRAGEQYF. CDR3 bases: TGCGCCAGCAGCAAAGGAGGGTTGCAAACCCGCGCAGGGGAGCAGTACTTC.

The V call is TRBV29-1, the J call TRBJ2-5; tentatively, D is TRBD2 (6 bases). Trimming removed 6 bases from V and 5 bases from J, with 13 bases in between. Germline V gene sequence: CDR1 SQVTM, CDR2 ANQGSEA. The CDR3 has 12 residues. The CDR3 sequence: CSVNWGVETQYF. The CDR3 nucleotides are TGCAGCGTCAACTGGGGGGTCGAGACCCAGTACTTC. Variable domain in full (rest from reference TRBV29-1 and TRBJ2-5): SAVISQKPSRDICQRGTSLTIQCQVDSQVTMMFWYRQQPGQSLTLIATANQGSEATYESGFVIDKFPISRPNLTFSTLTVSNMSPEDSSIYLCSVNWGVETQYFGPGTRLLVL.

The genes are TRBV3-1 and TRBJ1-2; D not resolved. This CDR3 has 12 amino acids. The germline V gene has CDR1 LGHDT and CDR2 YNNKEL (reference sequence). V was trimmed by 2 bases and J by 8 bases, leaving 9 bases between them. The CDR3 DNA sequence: TGTGCCAGCAGCCAACAGGAATACGGCTACACCTTC. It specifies CASSQQEYGYTF.

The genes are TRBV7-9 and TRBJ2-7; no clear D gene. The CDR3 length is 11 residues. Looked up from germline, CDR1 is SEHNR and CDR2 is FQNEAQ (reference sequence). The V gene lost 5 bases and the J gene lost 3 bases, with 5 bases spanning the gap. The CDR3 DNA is TGTGCCAGCAGCGTAATCTACGAGCAGTACTTC. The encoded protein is CASSVIYEQYF. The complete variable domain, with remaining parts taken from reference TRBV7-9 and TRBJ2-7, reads DTGVSQNPRHKITKRGQNVTFRCDPISEHNRLYWYRQTLGQGPEFLTYFQNEAQLEKSRLLSDRFSAERPKGSFSTLEIQRTEQGDSAMYLCASSVIYEQYFGPGTRLTVT.

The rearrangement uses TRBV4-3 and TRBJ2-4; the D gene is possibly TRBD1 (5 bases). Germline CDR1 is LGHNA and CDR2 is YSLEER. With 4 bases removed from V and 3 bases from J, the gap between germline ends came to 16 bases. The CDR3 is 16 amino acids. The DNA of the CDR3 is TGCGCCAGCAGCCCTCAGAGGAGCAGGGACAAAAACATTCAGTACTTC. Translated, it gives CASSPQRSRDKNIQYF.

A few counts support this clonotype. CDR3 sequence reads: CASSQEQQGTYSGANVLTF. The DNA of the CDR3 is TGCGCCAGCAGCCAAGAGCAGCAGGGGACTTACTCAGGGGCCAACGTCCTGACTTTC. This rearrangement joins TRBV4-1 to TRBJ2-6; D is tentatively TRBD1 or TRBD2 (6 bases each). V lost 0 bases and J 4 bases, leaving 19 bases between the germline ends. This CDR3 contains 19 residues. Germline V gene lookup returns CDR1 MGHRA and CDR2 YSYEKL.

In nucleotides, the CDR3 is TGTGCCAGCAGCTCAGCCAATCAGCCCCAGCATTTT. The encoded protein is CASSSANQPQHF. J is TRBJ1-5 and V is TRBV3-1; no clear D gene. The germline gives CDR1 LGHDT, CDR2 YNNKEL (reference sequence). CDR3 length: 12 amino acids. V gave up 5 bases and J gave up 3 bases, with 5 bases separating them.